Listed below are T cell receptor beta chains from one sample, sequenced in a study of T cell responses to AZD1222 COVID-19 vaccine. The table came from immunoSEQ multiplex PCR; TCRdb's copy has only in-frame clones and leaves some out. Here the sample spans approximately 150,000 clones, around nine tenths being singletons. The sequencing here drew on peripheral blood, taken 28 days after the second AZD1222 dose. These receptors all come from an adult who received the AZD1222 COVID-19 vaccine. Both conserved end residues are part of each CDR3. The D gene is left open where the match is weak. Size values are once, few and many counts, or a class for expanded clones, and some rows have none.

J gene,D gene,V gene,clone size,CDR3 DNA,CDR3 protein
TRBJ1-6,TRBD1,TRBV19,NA,TGTGCCAGTAGTTTAAATGACAGGGTTAATTCACCCCTCCACTTT,CASSLNDRVNSPLHF
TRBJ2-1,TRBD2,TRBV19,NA,TGTGCCAGTAGTATTGCAGCGGGGGGGCCGAAGGAGCAGTTCTTC,CASSIAAGGPKEQFF
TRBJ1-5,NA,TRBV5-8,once,TGTGCCAGCAGCTTGGGAGACAGTAGCAATCAGCCCCAGCATTTT,CASSLGDSSNQPQHF
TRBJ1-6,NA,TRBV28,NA,TGTGCCAGCCGCCCCCGAGAGTCCAGCTCCTATAATTCACCCCTCCACTTT,CASRPRESSSYNSPLHF
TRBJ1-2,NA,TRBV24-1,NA,TGTGCCACCAGTGATCAAGGGGGTACGGGCTATGGCTACACCTTC,CATSDQGGTGYGYTF
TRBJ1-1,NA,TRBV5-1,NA,TGCGCCAGCAGCTTGGACGGGCAGGTGGCCACTGAAGCTTTCTTT,CASSLDGQVATEAFF
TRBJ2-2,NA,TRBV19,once,TGTGCCAGTAGTCTCCGGGCGGATACCGGGGAGCTGTTTTTT,CASSLRADTGELFF
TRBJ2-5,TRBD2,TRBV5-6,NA,TGTGCCACAGGGCTAGCGGGAGGAGAGACCCAGTACTTC,CATGLAGGETQYF
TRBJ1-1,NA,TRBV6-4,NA,TGTGCCAGCAGTTTCGGGAGGAACACTGAAGCTTTCTTT,CASSFGRNTEAFF
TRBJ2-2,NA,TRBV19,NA,TGTGCCAGTAGTATCCAGGGGGAGCTGTTTTTT,CASSIQGELFF
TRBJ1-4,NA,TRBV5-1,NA,TGCGCCAGCAGCATGGGGGGAAGTCTTAATGAAAAACTGTTTTTT,CASSMGGSLNEKLFF
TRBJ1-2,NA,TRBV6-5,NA,TGTGCCAGCAGCCGGGGACGGGGAGCTAACTATGGCTACACCTTC,CASSRGRGANYGYTF
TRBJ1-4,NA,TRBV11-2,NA,TGTGCCAGCAGCTTAGCGGTGGGGATAGCGGAAAAACTGTTTTTT,CASSLAVGIAEKLFF
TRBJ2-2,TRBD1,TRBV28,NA,TGTGCCACCACAGGGGGTGCAACCGGGGAGCTGTTTTTT,CATTGGATGELFF
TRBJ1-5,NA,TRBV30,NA,TGTGCCTCGGGAAAAGGTAGCAATCAGCCCCAGCATTTT,CASGKGSNQPQHF
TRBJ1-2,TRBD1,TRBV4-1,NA,TGCGCCAGCAGCCAGACGACAGGGGGCCCGTATGGCTACACCTTC,CASSQTTGGPYGYTF
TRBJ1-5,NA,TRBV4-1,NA,TGCGCCAGCAGCCAAGGGGGATTGAGCAATCAGCCCCAGCATTTT,CASSQGGLSNQPQHF
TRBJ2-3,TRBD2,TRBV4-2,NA,TGTGCCAGCAGCCAGTCCGGGACTAGCCCCACAGATACGCAGTATTTT,CASSQSGTSPTDTQYF
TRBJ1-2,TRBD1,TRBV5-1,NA,TGCGCCAGCAGCCTACGTCCGGGACAGGATTTTTATGGCTACACCTTC,CASSLRPGQDFYGYTF
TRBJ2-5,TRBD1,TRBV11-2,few,TGTGCCAGCAGCTCCCGTGGACAGGGGGTTGAGACCCAGTACTTC,CASSSRGQGVETQYF
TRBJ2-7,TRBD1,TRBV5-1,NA,TGCGCCAGCAGCTTGGGGGACAGGGGGTACGAGCAGTACTTC,CASSLGDRGYEQYF
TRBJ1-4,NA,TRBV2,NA,TGTGCCAGCCTTGACTGGGAACCCGCAACTAATGAAAAACTGTTTTTT,CASLDWEPATNEKLFF
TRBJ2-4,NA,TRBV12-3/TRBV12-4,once,TGTGCCAGCAGTTGGGCCTCAGGGGACATTCAGTACTTC,CASSWASGDIQYF
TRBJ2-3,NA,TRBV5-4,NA,TGTGCCAGCAGCTTAGAATGGAGCCGAAGCACAGATACGCAGTATTTT,CASSLEWSRSTDTQYF
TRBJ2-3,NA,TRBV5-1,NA,TGCGCCAGCAGCCCTACTAGTAATACGCAGTATTTT,CASSPTSNTQYF
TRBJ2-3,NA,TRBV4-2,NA,TGTGCCAGCAGCCAAGGATTGGCCGGGGATGTCGGCGCAGATACGCAGTATTTT,CASSQGLAGDVGADTQYF
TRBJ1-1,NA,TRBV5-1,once,TGCGCCAGCAGCGCTCAAACGGTGAACACTGAAGCTTTCTTT,CASSAQTVNTEAFF
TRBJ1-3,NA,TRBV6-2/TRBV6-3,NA,TGTGCCAGCAGTTACCAGACAGCTGGAAACACCATATATTTT,CASSYQTAGNTIYF
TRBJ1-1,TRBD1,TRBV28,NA,TGTGCCACCCGACAGGGGGCAGGTGTTGGCACTGAAGCTTTCTTT,CATRQGAGVGTEAFF
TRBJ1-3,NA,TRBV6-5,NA,TGTGCCAGCAGTTACGAAGGCACCATATATTTT,CASSYEGTIYF
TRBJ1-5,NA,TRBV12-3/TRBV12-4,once,TGTGCCAGCAGTATACAGGGTCAGCCCCAGCATTTT,CASSIQGQPQHF
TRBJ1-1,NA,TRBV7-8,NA,TGTGCCAGCAGCTTAGTGGGGACGGGGAACACTGAAGCTTTCTTT,CASSLVGTGNTEAFF
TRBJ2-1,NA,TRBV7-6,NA,TGTGCCAGCAGGAAGGGGGCGGGAACCCCCTACAATGAGCAGTTCTTC,CASRKGAGTPYNEQFF
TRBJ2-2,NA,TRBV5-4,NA,TGTGCCACCCGGGAGACGTCCGGGGAGCTGTTTTTT,CATRETSGELFF
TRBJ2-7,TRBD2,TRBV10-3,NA,TGTGCCATCAGTCCGGGACTAGACGACTACGAGCAGTACTTC,CAISPGLDDYEQYF
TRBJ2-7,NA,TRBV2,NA,TGTGCCAGCAGTGTGGGGACAACGAACGAGCAGTACTTC,CASSVGTTNEQYF
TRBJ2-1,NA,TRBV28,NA,TGTGCCAGCAGTCGAGGCACTCGTGTGTGGGGGCTAAGCTCCTACAATGAGCAGTTCTTC,CASSRGTRVWGLSSYNEQFF
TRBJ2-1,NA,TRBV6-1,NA,TGTGCCAGCAGTGAAAAAACTAGTCAATTTGGGTACAATGAGCAGTTCTTC,CASSEKTSQFGYNEQFF
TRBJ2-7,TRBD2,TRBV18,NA,TGTGCCAGCTCACCCGCTGAATCCGGACTAGCGGAGCAGTACTTC,CASSPAESGLAEQYF
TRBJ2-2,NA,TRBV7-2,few,TGTGCCAGCAGCCCGTCCTCCAACACCGGGGAGCTGTTTTTT,CASSPSSNTGELFF
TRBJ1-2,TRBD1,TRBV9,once,TGTGCCAGCAGCGTAGGGTTAGGGACAGACTATGGCTACACCTTC,CASSVGLGTDYGYTF